Below, 20 T cell receptor beta chains from the same sample are listed, as sequenced in a study of cytomegalovirus exposure and HLA in healthy donors. Clones were read by immunoSEQ multiplex PCR, and TCRdb kept only the in-frame ones, dropping some. The data contain fewer than 400,000 clones, 88% of them singletons. Sequences were obtained from PBMCs. Every receptor here comes from a man aged 30 to 45 in good health and CMV-seronegative.

The chain employs TRBV6-6 and TRBJ2-5; the D gene is possibly TRBD2 (5 bases). The CDR3 has 15 residues. Trimming took 2 bases from V and 1 from J, leaving 11 bases between them. Germline V gene lookup returns CDR1 MNHNY and CDR2 SVGAGI (reference sequence). In DNA, the CDR3 is TGTGCCAGCAGTTACGGAAACGGGGTCCAAGAGACCCAGTACTTC. Protein product: CASSYGNGVQETQYF.

The chain links TRBV6-6 to TRBJ1-1, with a possible D match to TRBD1 (6 bases). The germline CDR1 and CDR2 sequences are MNHNY and SVGAGI (reference sequence). V was pared by 7 bases and J by 3 bases, with 15 bases between. The CDR3 runs to 14 residues. The CDR3, as DNA: TGTGCCAGCAAGGAAGGGGGGGCGTACACTGAAGCTTTCTTT. It encodes CASKEGGAYTEAFF.

J is TRBJ1-6 and V is TRBV2; D gene ambiguous. V was trimmed by 8 bases and J by 0 bases, leaving 11 bases between them. In germline, CDR1 is SNHLY, CDR2 FYNNEI. The CDR3 length is 15 residues. This CDR3 is CASRQSGSYNSPLHF. In nucleotides, the CDR3 is TGTGCCAGCCGCCAATCGGGCTCCTATAATTCACCCCTCCACTTT.

The V and J genes are TRBV6-5 and TRBJ1-1; D not resolved. V lost 7 bases, J lost 10 bases, and 13 bases lay in between. CDR3 length: 11 amino acids. CDR1 and CDR2 from the germline V gene are MNHEY and SVGAGI. CDR3 protein: CASKEMKRAFF. CDR3 DNA sequence: TGTGCCAGCAAAGAAATGAAGAGAGCTTTCTTT.

This sequence joins TRBV29-1 and TRBJ2-5; D possibly corresponds to TRBD1 (6 bases). V lost 6 bases and J 5 bases, leaving 7 bases between the germline ends. The CDR3 is 10 residues long. Germline assignment: CDR1 SQVTM and CDR2 ANQGSEA. In DNA form, the CDR3 reads TGCAGCGTGCAGGGGGAGACCCAGTACTTC. Its protein product is CSVQGETQYF. Full variable domain (remainder filled in from reference TRBV29-1 and TRBJ2-5): SAVISQKPSRDICQRGTSLTIQCQVDSQVTMMFWYRQQPGQSLTLIATANQGSEATYESGFVIDKFPISRPNLTFSTLTVSNMSPEDSSIYLCSVQGETQYFGPGTRLLVL.

The chain recombines TRBV4-3 with TRBJ2-5; TRBD2 aligns across 7 bases. This CDR3 region has 16 residues. With 0 bases clipped from V and 1 base from J, the junction kept 5 bases outside the gene matches. Germline CDR1 is LGHNA and CDR2 is YSLEER. The CDR3, as DNA: TGCGCCAGCAGCCAAGAGGGGAGCGGGACCCAAGAGACCCAGTACTTC. As protein: CASSQEGSGTQETQYF.

This chain joins TRBV6-6 and TRBJ1-5, with 12 bases fitting TRBD1. Per germline, CDR1 MNHNY and CDR2 SVGAGI (reference sequence). The CDR3 totals 14 residues. V shed 6 bases and J 6 bases; nucleotides not matched to a gene: 3. CDR3 nucleotide sequence: TGTGCCAGCAGAGGGACAGGGGGCAGTCAGCCCCAGCATTTT. Translation: CASRGTGGSQPQHF.

Here the CDR3 reads CASSKMGEGNQPQHF. In DNA, the CDR3 is TGTGCCAGCAGTAAGATGGGGGAGGGCAATCAGCCCCAGCATTTT. The V gene is TRBV6-1, the J gene TRBJ1-5; possible D gene TRBD1, 5 bases. Trimming cost V 5 bases and J 2 bases, with 13 bases left between them. The CDR3 extends over 15 amino acids. CDR1 is MNHNS and CDR2 is SASEGT in the germline V gene.

The rearrangement uses TRBV30 and TRBJ1-2; 12 nucleotides match TRBD1. Trimming at V came to 2 bases and at J to 4 bases, leaving 5 bases not matched to a gene. The germline CDR1 and CDR2 sequences are GTSNPN and SVGIG (reference sequence). CDR3 length: 15 residues. CDR3 DNA: TGTGCCTGGAGTTCCGGGACAGGGGGCGTCTATGGCTACACCTTC. It encodes CAWSSGTGGVYGYTF.

This rearrangement joins TRBV29-1 to TRBJ1-2; D remains ambiguous. The CDR3 loop spans 11 amino acids. V shed 3 bases and J shed 4 bases, with 6 bases lying between them. Germline V gene lookup returns CDR1 SQVTM and CDR2 ANQGSEA. CDR3 DNA sequence: TGCAGCGTTGAGGAGTTCTATGGCTACACCTTC. Translation: CSVEEFYGYTF.

V is TRBV7-9 and J is TRBJ1-4; TRBD1 aligns across 7 bases. Trimming cost V 5 bases and J 4 bases; bases outside gene matches: 10. Per germline, CDR1 SEHNR and CDR2 FQNEAQ (reference sequence). This CDR3 contains 16 residues. In DNA, the CDR3 is TGTGCCAGCAGCCCGTATGGGCAGGGGGGTAATGAAAAACTGTTTTTT. Protein product: CASSPYGQGGNEKLFF.

The chain links TRBV6-4 to TRBJ1-5; maybe TRBD1 (5 bases). CDR3 length equals 15 residues. V was trimmed by 2 bases and J by 4 bases, leaving 12 bases between them. CDR1 MRHNA and CDR2 SNTAGT come from the germline V gene. The CDR3 loop is CASSDGGNMNQPQHF. CDR3 DNA: TGTGCCAGCAGTGACGGGGGGAATATGAATCAGCCCCAGCATTTT.

The J gene is TRBJ1-5, the V gene TRBV6-5; a possible D gene is TRBD1 (6 bases). V was cut by 5 bases and J by 2 bases, with 10 bases left in between. This CDR3 is 14 amino acids long. CDR1 and CDR2 (germline): MNHEY, SVGAGI. In DNA form, the CDR3 reads TGTGCCAGCAGTCCAGGGGAAGGCAATCAGCCCCAGCATTTT. Its translation: CASSPGEGNQPQHF.

This chain uses TRBV6-5 with TRBJ1-5; TRBD1 might be the D (6 bases). V was shortened by 5 bases and J by 5 bases, with 13 bases between the two germline ends. There are 14 residues in the CDR3. Germline CDR1 and CDR2: MNHEY and SVGAGI. The DNA of the CDR3 is TGTGCCAGCAGTCCCGGACAGTTACATCAGCCCCAGCATTTT. Translated, it gives CASSPGQLHQPQHF.

The CDR3 sequence: CASSLGGPYNEQFF. In nucleotides, the CDR3 is TGCGCCAGCAGCCTCGGGGGGCCGTACAATGAGCAGTTCTTC. The chain carries TRBV10-1 and TRBJ2-1, with D maybe TRBD2 (7 bases). CDR1 WNHNN and CDR2 SYGVQD come from the germline V gene (reference sequence). This CDR3 has 14 residues. Trimming took off 6 bases at V and 4 bases at J, with 13 bases between the two ends.

V and J are TRBV10-1 and TRBJ2-3, with D perhaps matching TRBD2 (5 bases). The CDR3 has 16 residues. V was clipped by 4 bases and J by 2 bases, with 16 bases between them. The germline CDR1 and CDR2 sequences are WNHNN and SYGVQD (reference sequence). The CDR3 loop reads CASSAPFVGDTDTQYF. The CDR3 DNA is TGCGCCAGCAGTGCCCCGTTTGTGGGAGACACAGATACGCAGTATTTT.

The V and J genes are TRBV6-1 and TRBJ1-5; D not resolved. Germline-derived CDR1 and CDR2 are MNHNS and SASEGT. This CDR3 region has 19 residues. Deletions cut 4 bases from V and 1 base from J, with 23 bases between. CDR3 sequence reads: CASSGRAGPGKVSNQPQHF. The CDR3 DNA reads as TGTGCCAGCAGTGGCAGAGCCGGGCCCGGGAAAGTAAGCAATCAGCCCCAGCATTTT.

CDR3: CASSLVGGGTDTQYF. The CDR3 nucleotides read TGCGCCAGCAGCTTGGTTGGGGGCGGCACAGATACGCAGTATTTT. V usage is TRBV5-1 and J usage is TRBJ2-3, with D maybe TRBD1 (6 bases). Germline V CDR1 and CDR2: SGHRS, YFSETQ. V was cut by 0 bases and J by 1 base, with 9 bases left in between. The CDR3 loop spans 15 amino acids.

The chain links TRBV7-9 to TRBJ2-7; possible D gene TRBD1, 6 bases. Trimming took 4 bases from V and 1 from J, leaving 11 bases between them. Germline CDR1 reads SEHNR; CDR2 reads FQNEAQ (reference sequence). This CDR3 is 14 amino acids long. CDR3 sequence reads: CASSSGASSYEQYF. The CDR3 DNA sequence: TGTGCCAGCAGCTCAGGGGCATCGTCCTACGAGCAGTACTTC.

CDR3 residues: CASSQGWTRGYNEQFF. The CDR3 DNA reads TGCGCCAGCAGCCAGGGGTGGACGCGGGGTTACAATGAGCAGTTCTTC. The chain joins TRBV4-1 to TRBJ2-1; tentatively, D is TRBD2 (6 bases). Trimming removed 3 bases at V and 4 bases at J, with 16 bases between. The germline gives CDR1 MGHRA, CDR2 YSYEKL. The CDR3 runs to 16 residues.